This TCR beta chain was captured in a study of cytomegalovirus exposure and HLA in healthy donors. Overall study findings and caveats: According to the study, approximately 150 TCR beta chains were cytomegalovirus-associated. When analyzed later, a missense DCLRE1C variant was found to be linked to TCR beta V- and J-gene trimming. Judged likely to be a sequencing artifact was a cluster of highly shared sequence variants.

The primer mix had 60 Vbeta and 13 Jbeta primers. The assay was immunoSEQ multiplex PCR, and TCRdb's table has in-frame clones only and misses some. The table records approximately 53,000 clones, approximately 72% of them present only once. With respect to this clone: Its antigen remains unidentified.

The germline V gene encodes CDR1 MNHEY and CDR2 SMNVEV (reference sequence). J lost 6 bases, V lost 10 bases, and 8 bases had no gene match. The CDR3 is 13 amino acids. The chain joins TRBV27 to TRBJ1-4; 7 bases map to TRBD1. The specimen was PBMCs. The receptor was isolated from a woman between 45 and 65 years old in good health and CMV-seronegative. This CDR3 reads CATRGQYYEKLFF. The CDR3 DNA reads as TGTGCCACCAGGGGACAGTACTATGAAAAACTGTTTTTT. Full variable domain (rest looked up from reference TRBV27 and TRBJ1-4): EAQVTQNPRYLITVTGKKLTVTCSQNMNHEYMSWYRQDPGLGLRQIYYSMNVEVTDKGDVPEGYKVSRKEKRNFPLILESPSPNQTSLYFCATRGQYYEKLFFGSGTQLSVL.